One sample yielded the 2 T cell receptor beta chains listed below, sequenced in a study of glioma-infiltrating T cells after dendritic cell vaccination. Profiling relied on immunoSEQ multiplex PCR, and the TCRdb table lists in-frame clones only, not all of them. The sample comprises 55,000 to 70,000 clones, 75% to 85% of which are singletons, and about 8.9% rests with the top ten. This specimen consisted of blood, obtained before dendritic cell vaccination. The receptor set was obtained from a human donor with glioblastoma.

This clone was detected only a few times. The chain couples TRBV28 to TRBJ1-5; a weak D match, TRBD1 (5 bases). Trimming cost V 1 base and J 3 bases, with 10 bases left between them. Germline loops: CDR1 MDHEN, CDR2 SYDVKM. The CDR3 totals 15 residues. The CDR3 DNA reads TGTGCCAGCAGTTTATTGGGGGGAGCCAATCAGCCCCAGCATTTT. Translation gives CASSLLGGANQPQHF.

This chain links TRBV5-4 with TRBJ1-1; 7 bases map to TRBD1. CDR1 SGHNT and CDR2 YYREEE come from the germline V gene (reference sequence). The CDR3 has 15 residues. With 0 bases clipped from V and 6 bases from J, the junction kept 8 bases outside the gene matches. As DNA, the CDR3 is TGTGCCAGCAGCTTGGTAGGGGGCGCTAACTCTGAAGCTTTCTTT. Encoded protein: CASSLVGGANSEAFF.